This passage covers 21 T cell receptor beta chains from one sample sequenced in a study of cytomegalovirus exposure and HLA in healthy donors. PCR was performed using 60 Vbeta and 13 Jbeta primers. Some clones are missing from TCRdb's copy, which holds only in-frame ones; the method was immunoSEQ multiplex PCR. The sample gives 90,000 to 120,000 clones, over 60% of which show up once; around 4% is in the top ten. Sequences were obtained from PBMCs. The receptors derive from a female donor in good health and CMV-seropositive.

As for this clone: At one end, the junction sequence differs from germline, possibly due to a read error. The chain carries TRBV7-9 and TRBJ1-2, with 9 positions matching TRBD1. This CDR3 has 17 amino acids. CDR1 is SEHNR, CDR2 FQNEAQ, per germline (reference sequence). CDR3 coding DNA: TGTTCCAGCAGCGTCCCGGGACAGGGAGATGGGGGGTATGGCTACACCTTC. This translates into CSSSVPGQGDGGYGYTF.

This chain links TRBV5-1 with TRBJ1-4; D is possibly TRBD1 (6 bases). The CDR3 has 14 amino acids. Germline CDR1 is SGHRS and CDR2 is YFSETQ. V gave up 0 bases and J gave up 8 bases, with 11 bases separating them. The CDR3 nucleotides are TGCGCCAGCAGCTTGGATACAGGGTGGGAAAAACTGTTTTTT. Its translation is CASSLDTGWEKLFF.

The chain combines TRBV6-5 with TRBJ2-1; possibly TRBD2 for D (7 bases). Germline V gives CDR1 MNHEY, CDR2 SVGAGI. V was shortened by 4 bases and J by 5 bases, with 15 bases between the two germline ends. This CDR3 is built from 15 residues. The CDR3 DNA follows: TGTGCCAGCAGTTCCCGCCCGGGGGGCCACAATGAGCAGTTCTTC. Encoded protein: CASSSRPGGHNEQFF.

With respect to this clone: Other DNA sequences in the sample encode the same CDR3. The chain uses TRBV6-6 and TRBJ2-5, with D possibly matching TRBD2 (6 bases). Germline-derived CDR1 and CDR2 are MNHNY and SVGAGI (reference sequence). The CDR3 is made up of 12 amino acids. With 6 bases removed from V and 5 bases from J, the gap between germline ends came to 10 bases. The CDR3 loop is CASSPGGETQYF. CDR3 DNA: TGTGCCAGCAGCCCAGGAGGGGAGACCCAGTACTTC.

The chain combines TRBV27 with TRBJ1-3, with D hard to call. Per germline, CDR1 MNHEY and CDR2 SMNVEV (reference sequence). The V end lost 5 bases, the J end lost 0 bases, and 5 bases lay between the germline ends. The CDR3 is 13 residues long. CDR3 in amino acids: CASSPRSGNTIYF. DNA for the CDR3: TGTGCCAGCAGTCCCCGCTCTGGAAACACCATATATTTT.

The chain is built from TRBV6-6 and TRBJ1-2, with TRBD1 matching over 9 bases. The germline V gene has CDR1 MNHNY and CDR2 SVGAGI (reference sequence). The V gene end was trimmed by 6 bases and the J gene end by 7 bases; junction bases not matched to a gene: 12. The CDR3 extends over 15 amino acids. The CDR3 DNA is TGTGCCAGCAGCCGCCGGACAGGGGCCGAGGGTGGCTACACCTTC. Translated: CASSRRTGAEGGYTF.

On this clone itself: One junction end disagrees with the germline gene, perhaps due to a read error. The V gene is TRBV7-9, the J gene TRBJ1-4, with 10 bases matching TRBD1. The CDR3 spans 16 residues. CDR1 SEHNR and CDR2 FQNEAQ come from the germline V gene (reference sequence). The CDR3 region has the DNA TGTTCCAGCAGCTTAAGGACAGGGGGAATCAATGAAAAACTGTTTTTT. It encodes CSSSLRTGGINEKLFF.

This clone occurred once. This chain joins TRBV4-1 and TRBJ1-5, with D tentatively TRBD1 (6 bases). V lost 1 base and J lost 8, with 27 bases in between. The CDR3 runs 19 residues. Germline CDR1 reads MGHRA; CDR2 reads YSYEKL. This CDR3 is CASSQARGGPYTVGEPQHF. CDR3 coding DNA: TGCGCCAGCAGCCAAGCCCGGGGGGGGCCCTATACAGTTGGGGAGCCCCAGCATTTT.

The rearrangement joins TRBV4-2 to TRBJ2-2, with 7 bases that match TRBD2. Trimming at V came to 0 bases and at J to 7 bases, leaving 8 bases not matched to a gene. The CDR3 extends over 16 amino acids. Germline CDR1 is LGHNA and CDR2 is YNFKEQ. DNA of the CDR3: TGTGCCAGCAGCCAAGAGGGCGGGAGAACAGACGGGGAGCTGTTTTTT. This translates into CASSQEGGRTDGELFF.

This clone occurred a few times. The V gene is TRBV19, the J gene TRBJ2-3; D possibly corresponds to TRBD2 (6 bases). Germline loops: CDR1 LNHDA, CDR2 SQIVND (reference sequence). This CDR3 has 14 residues. V lost 5 bases and J 5 bases, leaving 14 bases between the germline ends. In DNA, the CDR3 is TGTGCCAGTAGTTGGGGGGATAATCAAGATACGCAGTATTTT. Amino acids: CASSWGDNQDTQYF.

The chain uses TRBV4-2 and TRBJ2-2; 7 bases map to TRBD1. The length of the CDR3 is 16 residues. CDR1 and CDR2 (germline): LGHNA, YNFKEQ. The V and J ends lost 7 bases and 1 base, in that order; junction bases with no gene match: 9. CDR3 in amino acids: CASTPRRTGNTGELFF. CDR3 bases: TGTGCCAGCACCCCTAGACGGACAGGGAACACCGGGGAGCTGTTTTTT.

A few counts support this clone. The chain recombines TRBV2 with TRBJ2-3; D unclear. The CDR3 length is 15 residues. Per the germline V gene, CDR1 is SNHLY and CDR2 is FYNNEI. The germline V and J ends were trimmed by 1 base and 0 bases, with 8 bases remaining between them. The CDR3 sequence: CASSEVLSSTDTQYF. The DNA for the CDR3 is TGTGCCAGCAGTGAAGTATTGTCCAGCACAGATACGCAGTATTTT.

The chain is built from TRBV27 and TRBJ2-1, with 7 bases matching TRBD1. J was trimmed by 3 bases and V by 2 bases; bases with no gene match: 7. Germline V gene sequence: CDR1 MNHEY, CDR2 SMNVEV (reference sequence). This CDR3 contains 16 residues. The CDR3 is CASSLRSAGGYNEQFF. In nucleotides, the CDR3 is TGTGCCAGCAGTTTACGATCGGCAGGGGGCTACAATGAGCAGTTCTTC.

Of note for this clone: Germline and junction disagree at one end, which may indicate a read error. The rearrangement joins TRBV5-5 to TRBJ2-4; 7 nucleotides agree with TRBD2. The CDR3 loop spans 15 amino acids. Germline loops: CDR1 SGHKS, CDR2 YYEKEE (reference sequence). CDR3 sequence: CASSDRRLAKNSQYF. Written as DNA, the CDR3 is TGTGCCAGCAGCGATCGGCGACTAGCCAAAAACAGTCAGTACTTC.

As DNA, the CDR3 is TGTGCCACCTCATTAGGGGGCTCTGGAAACACCATATATTTT. Translated, it gives CATSLGGSGNTIYF. The chain employs TRBV6-5 and TRBJ1-3; D may be TRBD1 (6 bases). This CDR3 region has 14 residues. The ends were cut back, 10 bases at V and 0 bases at J, with 13 bases in the middle. Germline V gives CDR1 MNHEY, CDR2 SVGAGI.

The chain carries TRBV30 and TRBJ2-2, with D perhaps matching TRBD1 (5 bases). The length of the CDR3 is 14 residues. The germline V gene encodes CDR1 GTSNPN and CDR2 SVGIG (reference sequence). The V end was cut by 7 bases, the J end by 0 bases, with 12 bases between. The CDR3 protein is CASHRQSNTGELFF. The CDR3 DNA reads TGTGCCTCCCACAGACAGTCGAACACCGGGGAGCTGTTTTTT.

The V call is TRBV6-5, the J call TRBJ2-1, with 10 positions matching TRBD2. The CDR3 is 15 amino acids. The junction had 3 bases not matched to a gene; V was cut back by 0 bases and J by 7 bases. Germline V gene data show CDR1 as MNHEY and CDR2 as SVGAGI. In DNA, the CDR3 is TGTGCCAGCAGTTACTCCCCAGCGGGAGGGAATGAGCAGTTCTTC. Translating gives CASSYSPAGGNEQFF.

A single count supports this clone. The chain joins TRBV7-7 to TRBJ2-1; 10 nucleotides agree with TRBD2. The ends lost 5 bases at V and 2 bases at J; junction bases unmatched: 6. From germline, CDR1 is SSHAT and CDR2 FNYEAQ (reference sequence). The CDR3 loop spans 16 amino acids. The CDR3 reads CASSIGTSATYNEQFF. Written as DNA, the CDR3 is TGTGCCAGCAGCATAGGGACTAGCGCAACCTACAATGAGCAGTTCTTC.

J is TRBJ1-1 and V is TRBV6-6, with 8 bases lining up with TRBD1. CDR1 and CDR2 from the germline V gene are MNHNY and SVGAGI (reference sequence). This CDR3 has 13 residues. V dropped 2 bases and J dropped 8; count of bases not matched to a gene: 4. The CDR3 loop is CASSYSGTGEAFF. The CDR3 DNA reads as TGTGCCAGCAGTTACAGCGGGACAGGCGAAGCTTTCTTT.

The V call is TRBV4-3, the J call TRBJ1-3; perhaps TRBD1 as D (6 bases). V shed 0 bases and J shed 3 bases, with 18 bases lying between them. The V gene's germline CDR1 is LGHNA and CDR2 YSLEER. This CDR3 has 18 residues. Written as DNA, the CDR3 is TGCGCCAGCAGCCAAGATAATTCGCGGGGGGCGGGTGGAAACACCATATATTTT. Translated: CASSQDNSRGAGGNTIYF.

The chain uses TRBV27 and TRBJ2-7; 7 bases agree with TRBD1. Germline V gene lookup returns CDR1 MNHEY and CDR2 SMNVEV (reference sequence). This CDR3 contains 15 residues. V lost 6 bases, J lost 2 bases, and 10 bases stayed unmatched. The CDR3 DNA reads as TGTGCCAGCAGAGACGAAGGGGGCCTCACCTACGAGCAGTACTTC. This codes for CASRDEGGLTYEQYF.